These 2 T cell receptor beta chains were all obtained from the same sample, sequenced in a study of cytomegalovirus exposure and HLA in healthy donors. PCR primers comprised 60 Vbeta and 13 Jbeta primers. The data were produced by immunoSEQ multiplex PCR, yet TCRdb's version contains in-frame clones alone and is incomplete. The sample shows more than 90,000 clones, around 74% of them seen only once. Sequenced input: PBMCs. These receptors all come from a woman between 40 and 55 years old in good health and CMV-seronegative.

This chain uses TRBV7-3 with TRBJ1-2; maybe TRBD1 (6 bases). Trimming shortened V by 4 bases and J by 2 bases, and 17 bases separated the two germline ends. CDR3 size: 16 residues. From germline, CDR1 is SGHTA and CDR2 FQGTGA. Written as DNA, the CDR3 is TGTGCCAGCAGCTCCGGACAGTCCAAAGGGAACTATGGCTACACCTTC. Translated, it gives CASSSGQSKGNYGYTF.

This chain's CDR3 is CASSVPSGSGANVLTF. Written as DNA, the CDR3 is TGTGCCAGCAGCGTACCATCGGGCTCTGGGGCCAACGTCCTGACTTTC. The V and J genes are TRBV9 and TRBJ2-6; D gene ambiguous. The CDR3 sequence is 16 residues long. The V and J ends lost 1 base and 0 bases respectively, with 8 bases between them. CDR1 and CDR2 (germline): SGDLS, YYNGEE. Complete variable domain (other parts from reference TRBV9 and TRBJ2-6): DSGVTQTPKHLITATGQRVTLRCSPRSGDLSVYWYQQSLDQGLQFLIQYYNGEERAKGNILERFSAQQFPDLHSELNLSSLELGDSALYFCASSVPSGSGANVLTFGAGSRLTVL.